This paragraph covers one TCR beta chain sequence. The antigen is not known. The CDR3 sequence is 15 residues long. Germline CDR1 and CDR2: SEHNR and FQNEAQ (reference sequence). J gave up 0 bases and V 2 bases, and 1 base lay outside the gene matches. These data come from a study of CD4 T cells in relation to SARS-CoV-2 and coronaviruses. For the study at large: Patient ages ranged from roughly 21 to 75, median 38.

The study's findings and limits: According to naive versus memory sequencing, detected responses are memory recall, not newly primed. No crossreactivity against non-spike viral proteins was tested here.

Naive and memory CD4+ T cell DNA was deep-sequenced without culture. Only in-frame clones appear in the TCRdb table, and some are missing; sequencing was by immunoSEQ multiplex PCR. In the table there are 30,000 to 45,000 clones, roughly 90% of which are singletons. Sequencing was carried out using memory CD4+ T cells from PBMCs. This chain connects TRBV7-9 to TRBJ2-3; TRBD1 matches 8 bases. The receptor's source is an adult with COVID-19. CDR3 in DNA: TGTGCCAGCAGCTTAAGACAGGGGAGCACAGATACGCAGTATTTT. It translates to CASSLRQGSTDTQYF.